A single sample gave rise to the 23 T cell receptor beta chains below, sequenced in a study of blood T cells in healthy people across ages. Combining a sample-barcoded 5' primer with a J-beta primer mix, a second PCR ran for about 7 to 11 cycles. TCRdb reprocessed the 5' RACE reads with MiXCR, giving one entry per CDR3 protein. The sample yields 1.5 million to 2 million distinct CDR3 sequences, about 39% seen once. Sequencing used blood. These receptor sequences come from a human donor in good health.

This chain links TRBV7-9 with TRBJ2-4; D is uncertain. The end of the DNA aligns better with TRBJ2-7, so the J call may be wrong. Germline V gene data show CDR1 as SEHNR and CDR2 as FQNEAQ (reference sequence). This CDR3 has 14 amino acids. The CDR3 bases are TGTGCCAGCAGCTTAGGGCCGCCGGCCTACGAGCAGTACTTC. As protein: CASSLGPPAYEQYF.

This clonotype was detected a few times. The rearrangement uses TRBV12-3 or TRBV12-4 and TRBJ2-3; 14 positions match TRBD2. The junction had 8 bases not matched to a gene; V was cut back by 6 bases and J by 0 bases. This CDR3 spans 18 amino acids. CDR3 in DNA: TGTGCCAGCAGCCATTGGACTAGCGGGGGGTCTAGCACAGATACGCAGTATTTT. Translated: CASSHWTSGGSSTDTQYF.

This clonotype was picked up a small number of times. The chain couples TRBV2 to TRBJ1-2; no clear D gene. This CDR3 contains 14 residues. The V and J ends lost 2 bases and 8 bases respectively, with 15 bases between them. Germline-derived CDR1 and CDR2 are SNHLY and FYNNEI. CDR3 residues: CASSEQAAPRGYTF. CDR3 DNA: TGTGCCAGCAGTGAACAGGCAGCCCCGAGAGGCTACACCTTC.

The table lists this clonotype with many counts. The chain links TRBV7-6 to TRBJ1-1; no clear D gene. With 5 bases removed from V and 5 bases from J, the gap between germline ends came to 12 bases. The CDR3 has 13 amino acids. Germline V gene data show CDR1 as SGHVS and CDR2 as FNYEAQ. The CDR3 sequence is CASSPTPGTEAFF. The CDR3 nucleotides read TGTGCCAGCAGCCCTACCCCGGGTACTGAAGCTTTCTTT.

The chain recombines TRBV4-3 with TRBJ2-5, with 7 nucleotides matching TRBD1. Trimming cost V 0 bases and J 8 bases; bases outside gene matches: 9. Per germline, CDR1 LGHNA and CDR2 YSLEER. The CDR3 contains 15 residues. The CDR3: CASSQDLGTVATQYF. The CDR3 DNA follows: TGCGCCAGCAGCCAAGACCTAGGGACAGTGGCAACCCAGTACTTC.

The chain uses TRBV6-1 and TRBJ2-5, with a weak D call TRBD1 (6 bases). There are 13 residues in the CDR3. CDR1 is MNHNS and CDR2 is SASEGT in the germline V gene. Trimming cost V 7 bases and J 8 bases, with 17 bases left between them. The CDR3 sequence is CASTVDSRGTQYF. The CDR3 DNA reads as TGTGCCAGCACTGTGGACAGCCGTGGAACCCAGTACTTC.

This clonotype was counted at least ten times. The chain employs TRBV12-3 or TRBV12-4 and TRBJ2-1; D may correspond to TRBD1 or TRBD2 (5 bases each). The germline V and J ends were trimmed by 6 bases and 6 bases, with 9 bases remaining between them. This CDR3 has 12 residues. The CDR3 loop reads CASSPGPNEQFF. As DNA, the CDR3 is TGTGCCAGCAGCCCGGGACCCAATGAGCAGTTCTTC.

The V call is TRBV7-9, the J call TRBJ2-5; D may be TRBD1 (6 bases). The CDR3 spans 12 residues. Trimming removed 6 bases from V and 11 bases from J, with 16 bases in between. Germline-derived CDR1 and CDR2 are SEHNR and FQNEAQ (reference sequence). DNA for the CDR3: TGTGCCAGCAGACCCACGGGACAAGAGCAGTACTTC. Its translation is CASRPTGQEQYF.

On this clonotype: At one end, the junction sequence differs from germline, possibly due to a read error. The CDR3 sequence: CRAGGQGLGYGYTF. The CDR3 DNA reads as TGCCGTGCAGGAGGCCAGGGTTTAGGCTATGGCTACACCTTC. The rearrangement links TRBV20-1 to TRBJ1-2, with D possibly matching TRBD1 (5 bases). From germline, CDR1 is DFQATT and CDR2 SNEGSKA (reference sequence). CDR3 length: 14 amino acids.

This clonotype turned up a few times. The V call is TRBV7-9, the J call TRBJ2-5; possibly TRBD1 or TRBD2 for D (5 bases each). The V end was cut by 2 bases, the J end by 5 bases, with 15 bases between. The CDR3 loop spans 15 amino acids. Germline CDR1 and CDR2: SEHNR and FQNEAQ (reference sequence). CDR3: CASSLNWGRKETQYF. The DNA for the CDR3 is TGTGCCAGCAGCTTAAATTGGGGGAGAAAGGAGACCCAGTACTTC.

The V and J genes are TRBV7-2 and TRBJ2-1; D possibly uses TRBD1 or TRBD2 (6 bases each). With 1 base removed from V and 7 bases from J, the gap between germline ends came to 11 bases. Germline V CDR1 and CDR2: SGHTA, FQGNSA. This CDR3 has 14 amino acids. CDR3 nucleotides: TGTGCCAGCAGCTTAGAATGGGGGGCAAATGAGCAGTTCTTC. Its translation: CASSLEWGANEQFF. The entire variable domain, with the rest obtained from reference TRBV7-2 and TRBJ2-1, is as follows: GAGVSQSPSNKVTEKGKDVELRCDPISGHTALYWYRQSLGQGLEFLIYFQGNSAPDKSGLPSDRFSAERTGGSVSTLTIQRTQQEDSAVYLCASSLEWGANEQFFGPGTRLTVL.

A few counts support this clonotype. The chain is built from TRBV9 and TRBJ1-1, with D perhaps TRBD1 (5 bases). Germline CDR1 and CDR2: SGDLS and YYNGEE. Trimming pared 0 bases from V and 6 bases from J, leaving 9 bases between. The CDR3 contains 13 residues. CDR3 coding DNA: TGTGCCAGCAGCGTAGCGTCAGGGTCTGAAGCTTTCTTT. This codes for CASSVASGSEAFF.

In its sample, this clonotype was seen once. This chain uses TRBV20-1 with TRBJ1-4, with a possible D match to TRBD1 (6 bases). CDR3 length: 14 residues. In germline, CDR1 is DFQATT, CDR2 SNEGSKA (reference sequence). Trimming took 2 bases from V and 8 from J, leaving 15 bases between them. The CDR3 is CSARLQGREEKLFF. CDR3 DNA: TGCAGTGCTAGATTACAGGGCCGCGAAGAAAAACTGTTTTTT.

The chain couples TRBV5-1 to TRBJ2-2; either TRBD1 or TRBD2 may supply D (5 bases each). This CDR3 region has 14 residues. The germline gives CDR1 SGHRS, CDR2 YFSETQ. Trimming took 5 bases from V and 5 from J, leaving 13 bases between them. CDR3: CASREVGDTGELFF. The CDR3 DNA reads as TGCGCCAGCAGGGAGGTAGGGGATACCGGGGAGCTGTTTTTT.

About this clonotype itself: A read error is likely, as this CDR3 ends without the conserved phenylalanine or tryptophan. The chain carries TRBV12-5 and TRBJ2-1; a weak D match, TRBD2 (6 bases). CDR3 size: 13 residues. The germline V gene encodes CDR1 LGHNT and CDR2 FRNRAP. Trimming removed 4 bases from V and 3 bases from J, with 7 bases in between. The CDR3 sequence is CASGSTSYNEQFC. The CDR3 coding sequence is TGTGCTAGTGGTTCGACTAGCTACAATGAGCAGTTCTGC.

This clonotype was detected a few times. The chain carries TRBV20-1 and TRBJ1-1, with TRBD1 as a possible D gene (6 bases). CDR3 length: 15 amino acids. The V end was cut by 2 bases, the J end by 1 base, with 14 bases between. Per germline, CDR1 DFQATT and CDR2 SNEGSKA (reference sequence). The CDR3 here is CSARSGGQGNTEAFF. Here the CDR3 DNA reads TGCAGTGCTAGAAGCGGGGGGCAGGGGAACACTGAAGCTTTCTTT.

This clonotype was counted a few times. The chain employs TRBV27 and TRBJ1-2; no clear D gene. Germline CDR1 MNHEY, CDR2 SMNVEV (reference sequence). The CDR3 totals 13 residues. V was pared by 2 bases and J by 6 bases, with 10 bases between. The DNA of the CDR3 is TGTGCCAGCAGTTTAGACCGGTCCGATGGCTACACCTTC. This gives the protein CASSLDRSDGYTF.

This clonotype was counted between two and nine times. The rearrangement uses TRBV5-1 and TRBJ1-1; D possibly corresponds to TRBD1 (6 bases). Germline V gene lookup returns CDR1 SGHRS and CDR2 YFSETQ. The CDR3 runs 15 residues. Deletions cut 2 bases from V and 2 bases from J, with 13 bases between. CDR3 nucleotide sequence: TGCGCCAGCAGCTTACTGACAGGAATAAACACTGAAGCTTTCTTT. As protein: CASSLLTGINTEAFF.

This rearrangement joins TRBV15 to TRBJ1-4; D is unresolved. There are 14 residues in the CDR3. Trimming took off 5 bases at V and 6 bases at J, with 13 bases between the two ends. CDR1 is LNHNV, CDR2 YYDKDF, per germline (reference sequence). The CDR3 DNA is TGTGCCACCAGCCGCGCAGGATTCGATGAAAAACTGTTTTTT. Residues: CATSRAGFDEKLFF.

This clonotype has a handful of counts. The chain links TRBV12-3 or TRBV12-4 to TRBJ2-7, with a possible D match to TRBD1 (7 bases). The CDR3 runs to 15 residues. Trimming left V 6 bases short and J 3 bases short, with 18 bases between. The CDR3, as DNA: TGTGCCAGCAGCCAGCACGGGGGACAGATCTACGAGCAGTACTTC. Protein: CASSQHGGQIYEQYF.

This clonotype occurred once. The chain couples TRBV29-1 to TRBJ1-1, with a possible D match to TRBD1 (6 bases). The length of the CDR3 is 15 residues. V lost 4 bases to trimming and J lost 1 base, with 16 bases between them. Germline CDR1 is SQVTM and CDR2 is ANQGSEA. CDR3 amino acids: CSVGGHGRANTEAFF. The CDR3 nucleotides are TGCAGCGTTGGGGGACACGGAAGGGCGAACACTGAAGCTTTCTTT. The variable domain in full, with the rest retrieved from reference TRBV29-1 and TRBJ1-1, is SAVISQKPSRDICQRGTSLTIQCQVDSQVTMMFWYRQQPGQSLTLIATANQGSEATYESGFVIDKFPISRPNLTFSTLTVSNMSPEDSSIYLCSVGGHGRANTEAFFGQGTRLTVV.

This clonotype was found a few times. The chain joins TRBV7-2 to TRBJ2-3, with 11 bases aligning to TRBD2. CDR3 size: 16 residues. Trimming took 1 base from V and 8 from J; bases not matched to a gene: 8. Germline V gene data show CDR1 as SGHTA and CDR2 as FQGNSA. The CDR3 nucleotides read TGTGCCAGCAGCTTAGGGGGGCTAGCGGGGGGAGGTACGCAGTATTTT. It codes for CASSLGGLAGGGTQYF.

CDR3 sequence reads: CATQAGQGAPYNEQFF. The CDR3 DNA reads as TGTGCCACCCAAGCAGGGCAGGGGGCTCCCTACAATGAGCAGTTCTTC. The rearrangement joins TRBV6-2 or TRBV6-3 to TRBJ2-1; 8 nucleotides match TRBD1. This CDR3 spans 16 amino acids. V was pared by 10 bases and J by 2 bases, with 13 bases of the junction left unmatched. The germline V gene has CDR1 MNHEY and CDR2 SVGEGT.